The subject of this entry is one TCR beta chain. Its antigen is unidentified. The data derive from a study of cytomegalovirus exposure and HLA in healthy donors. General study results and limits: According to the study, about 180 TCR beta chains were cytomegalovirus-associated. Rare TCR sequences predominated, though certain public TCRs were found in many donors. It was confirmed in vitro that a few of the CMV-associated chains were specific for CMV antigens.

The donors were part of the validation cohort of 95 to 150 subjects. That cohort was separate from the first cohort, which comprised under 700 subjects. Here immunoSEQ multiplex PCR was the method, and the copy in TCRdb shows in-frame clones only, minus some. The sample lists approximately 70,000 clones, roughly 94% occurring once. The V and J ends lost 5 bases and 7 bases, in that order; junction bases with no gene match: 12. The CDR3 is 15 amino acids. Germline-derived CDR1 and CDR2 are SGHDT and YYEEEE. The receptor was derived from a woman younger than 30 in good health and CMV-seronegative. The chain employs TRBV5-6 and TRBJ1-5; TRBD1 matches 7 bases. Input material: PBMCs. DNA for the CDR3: TGTGCCAGCAGTGATCCCCGGGACAGATCACAGCCCCAGCATTTT. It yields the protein CASSDPRDRSQPQHF.